One sample yielded the 25 T cell receptor beta chains listed below, sequenced in a study of blood T cell repertoires in COVID-19. TCRdb keeps only in-frame clones here, not all; method: immunoSEQ multiplex PCR. The profile shows 260,000 or so clones, roughly four fifths of them singletons. The source material was peripheral blood. The receptor set was obtained from a woman aged 70-85 years with acute or convalescent COVID-19.

V is TRBV4-2 and J is TRBJ1-3; 11 positions agree with TRBD1. The CDR3 covers 20 residues. Germline CDR1 reads LGHNA; CDR2 reads YNFKEQ. Losses at the gene ends were 0 bases for V and 0 bases for J; bases not matched to a gene: 10. CDR3 in amino acids: CASSQDPLDRGRFSGNTIYF. The CDR3 nucleotides are TGTGCCAGCAGCCAAGATCCCCTGGACAGGGGGCGATTCTCTGGAAACACCATATATTTT.

This sequence joins TRBV18 and TRBJ2-3; D gene unclear. Germline CDR1 and CDR2: KGHSH and LQKENI. Deletions cut 3 bases from V and 2 bases from J, with 12 bases between. The CDR3 contains 15 residues. CDR3 bases: TGTGCCAGCTCACCCTCTCCCACTCCCACAGATACGCAGTATTTT. As protein: CASSPSPTPTDTQYF.

This clone was detected once. V usage is TRBV4-2 and J usage is TRBJ2-1; 8 bases match TRBD2. This CDR3 is 16 amino acids long. Germline V gene lookup returns CDR1 LGHNA and CDR2 YNFKEQ. V dropped 3 bases and J dropped 1; count of bases not matched to a gene: 5. The CDR3 reads CASSHAGTSSYNEQFF. Written as DNA, the CDR3 is TGTGCCAGCAGCCATGCCGGGACTAGTTCCTACAATGAGCAGTTCTTC.

CDR3 bases: TGTGCCAGCAGCCACTACTTGACAGGGCGGCCCGGGGAGCTGTTTTTT. This codes for CASSHYLTGRPGELFF. V usage is TRBV3-1 (or the pseudogene TRBV3-2) and J usage is TRBJ2-2; TRBD1 aligns across 7 bases. V shed 3 bases and J 6 bases; nucleotides not matched to a gene: 10. The length of the CDR3 is 16 residues. The germline gives CDR1 LGHDT, CDR2 YNNKEL (reference sequence).

The chain recombines TRBV3-1 (or the pseudogene TRBV3-2) with TRBJ2-3, with D unresolved. CDR3 length: 14 residues. V shed 4 bases and J shed 4 bases, with 12 bases lying between them. The germline gives CDR1 LGHDT, CDR2 YNNKEL (reference sequence). CDR3 sequence reads: CASSPLSSPDTQYF. Written as DNA, the CDR3 is TGTGCCAGCAGCCCTCTAAGTTCCCCAGATACGCAGTATTTT.

The chain carries TRBV7-9 and TRBJ2-1, with 9 bases aligning to TRBD1. Trimming at V came to 5 bases and at J to 6 bases, leaving 2 bases not matched to a gene. CDR3 size: 13 residues. Looked up from germline, CDR1 is SEHNR and CDR2 is FQNEAQ (reference sequence). CDR3 coding DNA: TGTGCCAGCAGCGTGGACAGGGGCAATGAGCAGTTCTTC. Its protein product is CASSVDRGNEQFF. The whole variable domain, remainder taken from reference TRBV7-9 and TRBJ2-1, is DTGVSQNPRHKITKRGQNVTFRCDPISEHNRLYWYRQTLGQGPEFLTYFQNEAQLEKSRLLSDRFSAERPKGSFSTLEIQRTEQGDSAMYLCASSVDRGNEQFFGPGTRLTVL.

The chain combines TRBV6-2 or TRBV6-3 with TRBJ1-2; 7 positions agree with TRBD1. The V segment lost 0 bases and the J segment 0 bases; nucleotides outside the gene matches: 4. This CDR3 contains 16 residues. In germline, CDR1 is MNHEY, CDR2 SVGEGT. CDR3 region: CASSYSPGTANYGYTF. The CDR3 nucleotides read TGTGCCAGCAGTTACTCACCCGGGACAGCTAACTATGGCTACACCTTC.

V gene TRBV4-2 combines with J gene TRBJ2-5, with 11 bases identical to TRBD2. The junction had 10 bases not matched to a gene; V was cut back by 4 bases and J by 3 bases. This CDR3 is 17 amino acids long. CDR1 is LGHNA, CDR2 YNFKEQ, per germline. The CDR3 protein is CASSPRLSSGGEETQYF. CDR3 DNA sequence: TGTGCCAGCAGCCCCCGCTTAAGTAGCGGGGGGGAAGAGACCCAGTACTTC.

The chain recombines TRBV10-2 with TRBJ1-2, with TRBD1 matching over 7 bases. The CDR3 runs to 15 residues. Trimming at V came to 2 bases and at J to 1 base, leaving 4 bases not matched to a gene. CDR1 and CDR2 from the germline V gene are WSHSY and SAAADI. The CDR3 spells CASSEQGGNNYGYTF. The CDR3 DNA sequence: TGCGCCAGCAGTGAGCAAGGGGGCAATAACTATGGCTACACCTTC.

V gene TRBV3-1 (or the pseudogene TRBV3-2) combines with J gene TRBJ1-6, with 8 bases lining up with TRBD1. The germline V gene encodes CDR1 LGHDT and CDR2 YNNKEL (reference sequence). CDR3 length equals 16 residues. V lost 3 bases and J lost 8; bases outside the gene matches: 9. In nucleotides, the CDR3 is TGTGCCAGCAGCCACGGTGGACAGGGAGGCGATTCACCCCTCCACTTT. It is translated as CASSHGGQGGDSPLHF.

The chain uses TRBV5-5 and TRBJ1-5, with 10 bases matching TRBD1. This CDR3 has 15 residues. Trimming cost V 5 bases and J 4 bases; bases outside gene matches: 6. Germline V lookup: CDR1 SGHKS, CDR2 YYEKEE (reference sequence). CDR3 sequence (DNA): TGTGCCAGCAGTAATGACAGGGGGCGTAATCAGCCCCAGCATTTT. Translating gives CASSNDRGRNQPQHF. The full variable domain, in which reference TRBV5-5 and TRBJ1-5 provide the parts outside the CDR3, is DAGVTQSPTHLIKTRGQQVTLRCSPISGHKSVSWYQQVLGQGPQFIFQYYEKEERGRGNFPDRFSARQFPNYSSELNVNALLLGDSALYLCASSNDRGRNQPQHFGDGTRLSIL.

Of note for this clone: This may come from a read error, since a much larger clone is one base off. Other DNA variants within this sample encode the same CDR3. The chain links TRBV7-9 to TRBJ2-3; D gene ambiguous. Trimming took 5 bases from V and 2 from J, leaving 5 bases between them. Germline CDR1 reads SEHNR; CDR2 reads FQNEAQ (reference sequence). The CDR3 is 12 residues long. DNA of the CDR3: TGTGCCAGCAGCCCCTCCACAGATACGCAGTATTTT. It specifies CASSPSTDTQYF.

The chain has TRBV5-1 and TRBJ1-2, with 10 bases aligning to TRBD1. CDR1 is SGHRS and CDR2 is YFSETQ in the germline V gene. There are 16 residues in the CDR3. Trimming cost V 1 base and J 3 bases; bases outside gene matches: 6. DNA for the CDR3: TGCGCCAGCAGCTTGCCCTCCGGGACAGGGGACTATGGCTACACCTTC. Its translation: CASSLPSGTGDYGYTF.

The gene calls are TRBV10-2 and TRBJ2-7; 9 bases map to TRBD1. The ends lost 9 bases at V and 2 bases at J; junction bases unmatched: 8. Germline CDR1 reads WSHSY; CDR2 reads SAAADI. This CDR3 contains 14 residues. Here the CDR3 DNA reads TGCGCCAGTCGGCCGGGACAGGGAACCTACGAGCAGTACTTC. This codes for CASRPGQGTYEQYF.

CDR3: CASTSATRNTEAFF. The CDR3 DNA reads as TGTGCCAGTACCAGTGCGACACGGAACACTGAAGCTTTCTTT. The chain is built from TRBV19 and TRBJ1-1; D gene ambiguous. This CDR3 is 14 amino acids long. Germline loops: CDR1 LNHDA, CDR2 SQIVND (reference sequence). V was shortened by 7 bases and J by 1 base, with 13 bases between the two germline ends. The variable domain in full, completed from reference TRBV19 and TRBJ1-1, reads DGGITQSPKYLFRKEGQNVTLSCEQNLNHDAMYWYRQDPGQGLRLIYYSQIVNDFQKGDIAEGYSVSREKKESFPLTVTSAQKNPTAFYLCASTSATRNTEAFFGQGTRLTVV.

The chain couples TRBV27 to TRBJ2-7, with a weak D call TRBD1 (5 bases). The V gene's germline CDR1 is MNHEY and CDR2 SMNVEV (reference sequence). The V end was cut by 7 bases, the J end by 0 bases, with 10 bases between. The CDR3 has 13 amino acids. The CDR3 bases are TGTGCCAGCACGGGCAGGGTCTCCTACGAGCAGTACTTC. This translates into CASTGRVSYEQYF.

The chain has TRBV5-6 and TRBJ1-4, with a tentative D call TRBD1 (6 bases). Germline values: CDR1 SGHDT, CDR2 YYEEEE. The length of the CDR3 is 16 residues. V was pared by 4 bases and J by 0 bases, with 13 bases between. In DNA, the CDR3 is TGTGCCAGCAGCCCCGACAGGCGCACAACTAATGAAAAACTGTTTTTT. This encodes CASSPDRRTTNEKLFF.

The chain carries TRBV4-1 and TRBJ2-1; D perhaps matches TRBD1 (6 bases). Germline V CDR1 and CDR2: MGHRA, YSYEKL. The V end was cut by 6 bases, the J end by 2 bases, with 14 bases between. The CDR3 covers 15 residues. In DNA form, the CDR3 reads TGCGCCAGCAGTTCACCACAGGGCACCTACAATGAGCAGTTCTTC. As protein: CASSSPQGTYNEQFF.

The J gene is TRBJ2-2, the V gene TRBV11-2, with a possible D match to TRBD1 (6 bases). The CDR3 sequence is 17 residues long. The V gene lost 2 bases and the J gene lost 2 bases, with 15 bases spanning the gap. Germline V gene lookup returns CDR1 SGHAT and CDR2 FQNNGV. The CDR3 here is CASSLLARTVNTGELFF. Here the CDR3 DNA reads TGTGCCAGCAGCTTATTAGCGAGGACAGTCAACACCGGGGAGCTGTTTTTT.

The chain links TRBV19 to TRBJ1-4; D call uncertain. Per germline, CDR1 LNHDA and CDR2 SQIVND (reference sequence). Trimming removed 1 base at V and 5 bases at J, with 11 bases between. CDR3 size: 15 residues. The CDR3 DNA sequence: TGTGCCAGTAGTATAGGTGGCAGATTAAATGAAAAACTGTTTTTT. Residues: CASSIGGRLNEKLFF.

This clone is a singleton in its sample. V and J are TRBV11-2 and TRBJ1-3; D is undetermined. The CDR3 has 16 residues. Trimming took 0 bases from V and 0 from J, leaving 9 bases between them. The germline V gene encodes CDR1 SGHAT and CDR2 FQNNGV. The CDR3 loop is CASSLEIGVSGNTIYF. The CDR3 nucleotides read TGTGCCAGCAGCTTAGAAATCGGGGTCTCTGGAAACACCATATATTTT.

The chain couples TRBV5-4 to TRBJ1-1; 9 bases are shared with TRBD1. The CDR3 extends over 15 amino acids. With V trimmed by 4 bases and J by 3 bases, 7 bases remained unmatched. From germline, CDR1 is SGHNT and CDR2 YYREEE (reference sequence). CDR3 protein: CASSPSGTGYTEAFF. DNA for the CDR3: TGTGCCAGCAGCCCCTCCGGGACAGGGTACACTGAAGCTTTCTTT.

The V and J genes are TRBV2 and TRBJ1-1, with 7 positions matching TRBD1. V lost 4 bases, J lost 4 bases, and 6 bases stayed unmatched. The CDR3 totals 14 residues. Germline-derived CDR1 and CDR2 are SNHLY and FYNNEI. CDR3 amino acids: CASSVLTGATEAFF. The CDR3 bases are TGTGCCAGCAGTGTTCTTACAGGGGCCACTGAAGCTTTCTTT.

The chain recombines TRBV24-1 with TRBJ2-7; perhaps TRBD1 as D (6 bases). CDR3 length equals 14 residues. Trimming stripped 4 bases from V and 3 bases from J, with 12 bases between. Germline CDR1 is KGHDR and CDR2 is SFDVKD. The CDR3 sequence is CATSEGGAVYEQYF. The CDR3 nucleotides are TGTGCCACCAGTGAAGGGGGAGCGGTCTACGAGCAGTACTTC.

V gene TRBV27 combines with J gene TRBJ1-2; 7 positions match TRBD1. CDR1 MNHEY and CDR2 SMNVEV come from the germline V gene (reference sequence). V was pared by 8 bases and J by 7 bases, with 10 bases of the junction left unmatched. CDR3 length equals 13 residues. CDR3 loop: CASAFQGVRGYTF. The CDR3 DNA sequence: TGTGCCAGCGCCTTTCAGGGGGTACGTGGCTACACCTTC.